Each of the 17 T cell receptor beta chains below was sequenced from the same sample in a study of post-analysis software for immune sequencing data. General observations from the study: In patients, about five TRBV segments were more frequent than in controls, with TRBV5-6, TRBV5-1 and TRBV20-1 among them.

What these receptors recognize is not known. TCR beta cDNA libraries included unique molecular identifiers. TCRdb re-called the PCR reads through MiXCR, storing one row per CDR3 protein. The sample lists some 700,000 distinct CDR3 sequences, 59% occurring once. The sequenced sample consisted of blood. The origin of the receptors is a girl aged 2 to 9 with multiple sclerosis.

The chain has TRBV28 and TRBJ2-2; 11 positions match TRBD2. Germline CDR1 reads MDHEN; CDR2 reads SYDVKM. The CDR3 runs 16 residues. V dropped 3 bases and J dropped 3; count of bases not matched to a gene: 3. CDR3 loop: CASSFSGLADTGELFF. CDR3 nucleotide sequence: TGTGCCAGCAGTTTTTCGGGACTAGCGGACACCGGGGAGCTGTTTTTT. Full variable domain (remainder filled in from reference TRBV28 and TRBJ2-2): DVKVTQSSRYLVKRTGEKVFLECVQDMDHENMFWYRQDPGLGLRLIYFSYDVKMKEKGDIPEGYSVSREKKERFSLILESASTNQTSMYLCASSFSGLADTGELFFGEGSRLTVL.

V gene TRBV10-3 combines with J gene TRBJ2-6; perhaps D is TRBD1 or TRBD2 (6 bases each). Germline V gene data show CDR1 as ENHRY and CDR2 as SYGVKD. Trimming cost V 3 bases and J 2 bases, with 8 bases left between them. The CDR3 extends over 15 amino acids. For the CDR3, the DNA is TGTGCCATCAGTGACCGGGGGCCTGGGGCCAACGTCCTGACTTTC. It translates to CAISDRGPGANVLTF.

The sample holds a few counts of this clonotype. CDR3 sequence reads: CASSLAVASGRQETQYF. Here the CDR3 DNA reads TGTGCCAGCAGTTTAGCGGTAGCCAGCGGGAGACAAGAGACCCAGTACTTC. The rearrangement links TRBV12-3 or TRBV12-4 to TRBJ2-5; 8 bases are a match to TRBD2. The ends lost 0 bases at V and 2 bases at J; junction bases unmatched: 8. CDR3 length: 17 amino acids.

This chain joins TRBV5-5 and TRBJ2-1, with D uncertain. Germline V lookup: CDR1 SGHKS, CDR2 YYEKEE (reference sequence). CDR3 length equals 13 residues. V dropped 0 bases and J dropped 7 bases, with 8 bases sitting between them. CDR3 sequence: CASSLDLDNEQFF. CDR3 nucleotides: TGTGCCAGCAGCTTGGACTTGGATAATGAGCAGTTCTTC.

The gene calls are TRBV11-2 and TRBJ2-3; 10 bases line up with TRBD1. Germline V gene sequence: CDR1 SGHAT, CDR2 FQNNGV. The CDR3 has 15 amino acids. V was clipped by 8 bases and J by 3 bases; unmatched bases: 8. CDR3 amino acids: CASSSTGQGTDTQYF. The CDR3, as DNA: TGTGCCAGCTCATCCACGGGACAGGGGACAGATACGCAGTATTTT. Using reference TRBV11-2 and TRBJ2-3 for the parts outside the CDR3, the full variable domain is EAGVAQSPRYKIIEKRQSVAFWCNPISGHATLYWYQQILGQGPKLLIQFQNNGVVDDSQLPKDRFSAERLKGVDSTLKIQPAKLEDSAVYLCASSSTGQGTDTQYFGPGTRLTVL.

The genes are TRBV29-1 and TRBJ2-3, with a possible D match to TRBD2 (5 bases). Per the germline V gene, CDR1 is SQVTM and CDR2 is ANQGSEA. The CDR3 runs to 12 residues. V lost 6 bases, J lost 6 bases, and 13 bases lay in between. The CDR3 here is CSVSGLGDTQYF. CDR3 DNA sequence: TGCAGCGTCAGCGGTCTGGGGGATACGCAGTATTTT.

J is TRBJ2-1 and V is TRBV29-1; 8 bases are shared with TRBD1. The CDR3 extends over 14 amino acids. Trimming cost V 7 bases and J 8 bases; bases outside gene matches: 13. In germline, CDR1 is SQVTM, CDR2 ANQGSEA. This CDR3 is CSAEPADREYEQFF. The DNA for the CDR3 is TGCAGCGCCGAACCAGCGGACAGGGAATATGAGCAGTTCTTC.

This clonotype came up a few times. This chain uses TRBV29-1 with TRBJ1-2; TRBD1 aligns across 8 bases. V was pared by 1 base and J by 4 bases, with 5 bases of the junction left unmatched. In germline, CDR1 is SQVTM, CDR2 ANQGSEA. The CDR3 consists of 14 residues. This chain's CDR3 is CSVEGTGPPYGYTF. CDR3 DNA sequence: TGCAGCGTTGAAGGGACAGGGCCCCCCTATGGCTACACCTTC.

This chain links TRBV6-5 with TRBJ2-7, with TRBD1 matching over 9 bases. This CDR3 comprises 14 residues. The germline gives CDR1 MNHEY, CDR2 SVGAGI. Trimming cost V 3 bases and J 5 bases; bases outside gene matches: 5. The CDR3 protein is CASSYGDRVHEQYF. In nucleotides, the CDR3 is TGTGCCAGCAGTTATGGGGACAGGGTCCACGAGCAGTACTTC.

The rearrangement links TRBV29-1 to TRBJ2-1; D remains unclear. The length of the CDR3 is 15 residues. Germline V CDR1 and CDR2: SQVTM, ANQGSEA. Trimming took off 0 bases at V and 6 bases at J, with 15 bases between the two ends. The CDR3 spells CSVEDRSSPFNEQFF. The CDR3 DNA reads as TGCAGCGTTGAAGATCGTAGTAGCCCCTTCAATGAGCAGTTCTTC.

This clonotype showed up just a few times. The chain links TRBV5-1 to TRBJ2-3, with 11 positions matching TRBD2. V dropped 6 bases and J dropped 2; count of bases not matched to a gene: 8. CDR3 size: 16 residues. The germline CDR1 and CDR2 sequences are SGHRS and YFSETQ. The CDR3 sequence is CASNPGTSGLTDTQYF. CDR3 bases: TGCGCCAGCAACCCCGGGACTAGCGGACTCACAGATACGCAGTATTTT.

The chain joins TRBV30 to TRBJ2-3; 9 bases fit TRBD1. The junction had 5 bases not matched to a gene; V was cut back by 2 bases and J by 5 bases. The CDR3 contains 14 residues. In germline, CDR1 is GTSNPN, CDR2 SVGIG (reference sequence). The CDR3 nucleotides are TGTGCCTGGAGTCCGGGACAGGGTCAAGATACGCAGTATTTT. Its protein product is CAWSPGQGQDTQYF. Variable domain in full (rest from reference TRBV30 and TRBJ2-3): SQTIHQWPATLVQPVGSPLSLECTVEGTSNPNLYWYRQAAGRGLQLLFYSVGIGQISSEVPQNLSASRPQDRQFILSSKKLLLSDSGFYLCAWSPGQGQDTQYFGPGTRLTVL.

This clonotype appeared a single time. The J gene is TRBJ1-6, the V gene TRBV2; TRBD1 aligns across 10 bases. Per germline, CDR1 SNHLY and CDR2 FYNNEI. There are 16 residues in the CDR3. Trimming cost V 0 bases and J 8 bases; bases outside gene matches: 4. The CDR3 reads CASSEARDRGHSPLHF. The DNA for the CDR3 is TGTGCCAGCAGTGAAGCACGGGACAGGGGCCATTCACCCCTCCACTTT. Full variable domain (outside the CDR3, taken from reference TRBV2 and TRBJ1-6): EPEVTQTPSHQVTQMGQEVILRCVPISNHLYFYWYRQILGQKVEFLVSFYNNEISEKSEIFDDQFSVERPDGSNFTLKIRSTKLEDSAMYFCASSEARDRGHSPLHFGNGTRLTVT.

The chain recombines TRBV3-1 with TRBJ2-7; 8 bases map to TRBD2. The CDR3 length is 15 residues. Germline CDR1 is LGHDT and CDR2 is YNNKEL (reference sequence). The V gene end was trimmed by 4 bases and the J gene end by 4 bases; junction bases not matched to a gene: 9. CDR3 sequence: CASSPVVSGSYEQYF. CDR3 DNA sequence: TGTGCCAGCAGCCCAGTGGTCAGCGGGAGTTACGAGCAGTACTTC.

The chain employs TRBV5-6 and TRBJ1-4; D possibly corresponds to TRBD1 (5 bases). The CDR3 consists of 15 residues. The V gene's germline CDR1 is SGHDT and CDR2 YYEEEE. V was shortened by 4 bases and J by 8 bases, with 18 bases between the two germline ends. The CDR3 DNA sequence: TGTGCCAGCAGCCCGGGGCGGGATCTGGCGGAAAAACTGTTTTTT. This translates into CASSPGRDLAEKLFF.

The chain combines TRBV7-2 with TRBJ2-7; unclear D gene. Trimming took off 7 bases at V and 2 bases at J, with 15 bases between the two ends. Germline CDR1 SGHTA, CDR2 FQGNSA. The CDR3 contains 14 residues. CDR3 residues: CASNYGRIPYEQYF. CDR3 DNA sequence: TGTGCCAGCAACTATGGCCGCATACCCTACGAGCAGTACTTC.

This clonotype turned up a few times. The chain joins TRBV12-3 or TRBV12-4 to TRBJ2-3; no clear D gene. V lost 3 bases, J lost 0 bases, and 10 bases lay in between. The CDR3 spans 15 residues. In DNA, the CDR3 is TGTGCCAGCAGTTTGGGATACCCTAGCACAGATACGCAGTATTTT. The encoded protein is CASSLGYPSTDTQYF.